A selection of T cell receptor beta chains follows, all from one sample in a study of regulatory T cells in long-lasting Graves disease. TCRdb reanalysed the multiplex PCR reads using MiXCR and keeps one entry per CDR3 protein. The repertoire holds about 440,000 distinct CDR3 sequences, with around 17% as singletons. Another study also made use of these data, one on T cells in Graves' hyperthyroidism and ophthalmopathy.

The sequences come from peripheral blood mononuclear cells (PBMCs), collected at new diagnosis, from a patient treated with antithyroid drugs. The receptors shown here come from a woman in her 30s with Graves disease. Both conserved end residues are part of each CDR3. D genes are given only for firm matches. Clone size is not always given. Where it is, it says once, few, many or a class for expanded clones.

D gene	V gene	clone size	J gene	CDR3 DNA	CDR3 protein
TRBD1	TRBV14	-	TRBJ1-2	TGTGCCAGCAGCCAAGTGGTGGGACAGGGAAACTATGGCTACACCTTC	CASSQVVGQGNYGYTF
-	TRBV7-9	many	TRBJ2-2	TGTGCCAGCAGCTACGTATTGACCGGGGAGCTGTTTTTT	CASSYVLTGELFF
-	TRBV27	many	TRBJ1-1	TGTGCCAGCAGTTCTATTCGGCAACCGAACACTGAAGCTTTCTTT	CASSSIRQPNTEAFF
-	TRBV15	few	TRBJ2-5	TGTGCCACCAGCCCCGAACAACCGGGGGAGACCCAGTACTTC	CATSPEQPGETQYF
-	TRBV19	-	TRBJ1-5	TGTGCCAGTAGTACCTTCCCGTTTTGGAATCAGCCCCAGCATTTT	CASSTFPFWNQPQHF
-	TRBV10-3	few	TRBJ2-2	TGTGCCATCAGTGAGTCGACGAGACCCGGGGAGCTGTTTTTT	CAISESTRPGELFF
TRBD2	TRBV27	few	TRBJ2-1	TGTGCCAGCAGGGGTGGGGCTAGCGGGAACTACAATGAGCAGTTCTTC	CASRGGASGNYNEQFF
-	TRBV5-6	-	TRBJ1-1	TGTGCCAGCAGCTTGCCCTGGACCGATTTGAACACTGAAGCTTTCTTT	CASSLPWTDLNTEAFF
TRBD2	TRBV9	-	TRBJ2-7	TGTGCCAGCAGCGTAGGTCGGGAGGCGGCCTACGAGCAGTACTTC	CASSVGREAAYEQYF
-	TRBV28	many	TRBJ1-2	TGTGCCAGCAGCCGACAGGATGGCTACACCTTC	CASSRQDGYTF
-	TRBV4-3	many	TRBJ1-1	TGCGCCAGCAGCCAAGATTCCGGGGGGCGTACTGAAGCTTTCTTT	CASSQDSGGRTEAFF
TRBD2	TRBV28	-	TRBJ2-2	TGTGCCAGCAGTTTAGGTCTAGCGGGGTCCGGGGAGCTGTTTTTT	CASSLGLAGSGELFF
TRBD1	TRBV7-9	many	TRBJ1-2	TGTGCCAGCAGCTTATCCCGGACAGGAGAAGACAACTATGGCTACACCTTC	CASSLSRTGEDNYGYTF
-	TRBV6-1	-	TRBJ2-7	TGTGCCAGCAGTGACGGTCCCTACGAGCAGTACTTC	CASSDGPYEQYF
-	TRBV7-9	many	TRBJ1-5	TGTGCCAGCAGCTTCGGACTGCCGGGCAATCAGCCCCAGCATTTT	CASSFGLPGNQPQHF
-	TRBV28	many	TRBJ2-7	TGTGCCAGCGCCCCGCGGAGTACCTACGAGCAGTACTTC	CASAPRSTYEQYF
TRBD2	TRBV9	-	TRBJ2-3	TGTGCCAGCAGCCCTGGGGGAGGGTATCGCACAGATACGCAGTATTTT	CASSPGGGYRTDTQYF
TRBD2	TRBV28	-	TRBJ2-5	TGTGCCAGCAGTTCTGCGCGGGAGTACCGGGAGACCCAGTACTTC	CASSSAREYRETQYF
TRBD2	TRBV20-1	many	TRBJ2-1	TGCAGTGCTAGACTAGCGGACAATGAGCAGTTCTTC	CSARLADNEQFF
-	TRBV19	-	TRBJ1-2	TGTGCCAGTAGTACCCCAGGGGACTATGGCTACACCTTC	CASSTPGDYGYTF
TRBD1	TRBV5-6	-	TRBJ2-1	TGTGCCAGCAGCTTGGGGGGACAGGGGCTACGTTACAATGAGCAGTTCTTC	CASSLGGQGLRYNEQFF
-	TRBV2	many	TRBJ2-1	TGTGCCACCAGATTAGGGAAAAGCTCCTACAATGAGCAGTTCTTC	CATRLGKSSYNEQFF
TRBD1	TRBV20-1	many	TRBJ2-1	TGCAGTGCTAGAGATTTCAGACAGGGTTCCTACAATGAGCAGTTCTTC	CSARDFRQGSYNEQFF
-	TRBV7-6	many	TRBJ2-7	TGTGCCAGCAGCCAAGGAACAGGCCCCTCCTACGAGCAGTACTTC	CASSQGTGPSYEQYF
-	TRBV27	many	TRBJ1-1	TGTGCCAGCACTTCGGGGGGCTTCGCTTTCTTT	CASTSGGFAFF
TRBD1	TRBV7-9	-	TRBJ1-2	TGTGCCAGCAGCTTACGGGGCCGGGGGACAGGACCCTATGGCTACATCTTC	CASSLRGRGTGPYGYIF
TRBD2	TRBV27	-	TRBJ2-7	TGTGCCAGCAGTTTATCCGGCTGGCCGACTAGCGGGAACGGCGAGCAGTACTTC	CASSLSGWPTSGNGEQYF
TRBD1	TRBV13	-	TRBJ1-2	TGTGCCAGCAGCTTAGCACGTACAGGGGGCTTGAACTATGGCTACACCTTC	CASSLARTGGLNYGYTF
TRBD2	TRBV20-1	many	TRBJ2-1	TGCAGTGCTACGGGGACTAGCGGGGGAGGGGATGAGCAGTTCTTC	CSATGTSGGGDEQFF
TRBD1	TRBV27	few	TRBJ2-7	TGTGCCAGCAGTTCCCCCGGACAGGGCGGCCCCTACGAGCAGTACTTC	CASSSPGQGGPYEQYF
-	TRBV7-2	-	TRBJ2-2	TGTGCCAGCAGCTTAGTATTTACGGGCGTGAACACCGGGGAGCTGTTTTTC	CASSLVFTGVNTGELFF
-	TRBV20-1	few	TRBJ1-4	TGCGGAATCGGAGGGGGACTGAGTGAAAAACTGTTTTTT	CGIGGGLSEKLFF
TRBD2	TRBV19	-	TRBJ2-3	TGTGCCAGTAGTCTGACTAGCGGGAGGGCAACAGATACGCAGTATTTT	CASSLTSGRATDTQYF
TRBD2	TRBV20-1	-	TRBJ2-1	TGCAGTGCCGGGACTAGCGGGAGGTCCTACAATGAGCAGTTCTTC	CSAGTSGRSYNEQFF
-	TRBV3-1	many	TRBJ1-1	TGTGCCAGCAGCCAAGATGCAGGGAAGGACACTGAAGCTTTCTTT	CASSQDAGKDTEAFF
-	TRBV6-4	many	TRBJ1-5	TGTGCCAGCAGTCCTCACTTGCGGGATCAGCCCCAGCATTTT	CASSPHLRDQPQHF
-	TRBV2	many	TRBJ2-1	TGTGCCAGCAATTACTTCAGCGATCCGGGGGAGCAGTTCTTC	CASNYFSDPGEQFF
TRBD2	TRBV24-1	-	TRBJ2-1	TGTGCCACCAGTGAACCTGGACTAGCCCCCTACAATGAGCAGTTCTTC	CATSEPGLAPYNEQFF
TRBD2	TRBV7-9	many	TRBJ2-3	TGTGCCAGCAGCTTAGAGGGCGGGAGTCTCGCAGATACGCAGTATTTT	CASSLEGGSLADTQYF
-	TRBV28	-	TRBJ1-2	TGTGCCAGCAGCTTCTCTGAACCGGGGCATTCTGGCTACACCTTC	CASSFSEPGHSGYTF
-	TRBV12-3/TRBV12-4	-	TRBJ2-2	TGTGCCAGCAGTTTACCTTTCCTTCCCGGGGAGCTGTTTTTT	CASSLPFLPGELFF
-	TRBV7-2	-	TRBJ1-4	TGTGCCAGCAGCTTAGGGGGAGGACATGAAAAACTGTTTTTT	CASSLGGGHEKLFF
-	TRBV20-1	many	TRBJ1-1	TGCAGTGCTAGGAGTCATGAAGCTTTCTTT	CSARSHEAFF
-	TRBV7-9	many	TRBJ2-1	TGTGCCAGCAGCTCCACGGGGAGACGACTCACAAATGAGCAGTTCTTC	CASSSTGRRLTNEQFF
-	TRBV6-1	many	TRBJ2-7	TGTGCCAGCAGTAACACTCCCGAGCAGTACTTC	CASSNTPEQYF
-	TRBV28	few	TRBJ1-4	TGTGCCAGCAGTCCATGGGCAGCAACTAATGAAAAACTGTTTTTT	CASSPWAATNEKLFF
-	TRBV7-9	many	TRBJ2-7	TGTGCCAGCAGCTTATCATGGACACCTGAGCAGTACTTC	CASSLSWTPEQYF
TRBD1	TRBV12-3/TRBV12-4	many	TRBJ2-7	TGTGCCAGCACTCCAGGGACAGGGGGCTTCGAGCAGTACTTC	CASTPGTGGFEQYF
TRBD2	TRBV4-3	few	TRBJ2-3	TGCGCCAGCAGCCGAGCTAGCGGGAGGGTTTTCGGAGATACGCAGTATTTT	CASSRASGRVFGDTQYF